Each of the 25 T cell receptor beta chains below was sequenced from the same sample in a study of cytomegalovirus exposure and HLA in healthy donors. The PCR employed 60 Vbeta primers together with 13 Jbeta primers. TCRdb keeps only in-frame clones here, not all; method: immunoSEQ multiplex PCR. This table has 180,000 or so clones, approximately 84% appearing once. Specimen: PBMCs. Every receptor here comes from a girl aged 5-17 years in good health and CMV-seropositive.

The J gene is TRBJ2-5, the V gene TRBV5-6; 7 nucleotides align to TRBD2. Germline-derived CDR1 and CDR2 are SGHDT and YYEEEE. The CDR3 is 14 amino acids. V lost 2 bases to trimming and J lost 5 bases; unmatched junction nucleotides: 6. The CDR3 protein is CASSFFAGVETQYF. In nucleotides, the CDR3 is TGTGCCAGCAGCTTTTTTGCGGGAGTGGAGACCCAGTACTTC. Based on the CDR3 plus reference TRBV5-6 and TRBJ2-5, the full variable domain is DAGVTQSPTHLIKTRGQQVTLRCSPKSGHDTVSWYQQALGQGPQFIFQYYEEEERQRGNFPDRFSGHQFPNYSSELNVNALLLGDSALYLCASSFFAGVETQYFGPGTRLLVL.

V and J are TRBV6-1 and TRBJ2-5; 9 bases are a match to TRBD1. CDR1 MNHNS and CDR2 SASEGT come from the germline V gene. V shed 6 bases and J 2 bases; nucleotides not matched to a gene: 1. The CDR3 consists of 13 residues. The CDR3 region is CASRDRGQETQYF. DNA for the CDR3: TGTGCCAGCAGAGACAGGGGGCAAGAGACCCAGTACTTC.

CDR3 bases: TGTGCCAGCACCTTGGGGGAGGGACACACTGAAGCTTTCTTT. This codes for CASTLGEGHTEAFF. The chain couples TRBV27 to TRBJ1-1; perhaps TRBD1 as D (5 bases). CDR1 and CDR2 (germline): MNHEY, SMNVEV (reference sequence). CDR3 length equals 14 residues. V was clipped by 7 bases and J by 3 bases, with 15 bases between them.

V is TRBV4-2 and J is TRBJ1-5; D gene uncertain. The CDR3 loop spans 13 amino acids. Trimming cost V 0 bases and J 5 bases, with 5 bases left between them. The V gene's germline CDR1 is LGHNA and CDR2 YNFKEQ. Written as DNA, the CDR3 is TGTGCCAGCAGCCAAGAACGGGATCAGCCCCAGCATTTT. Amino acid sequence: CASSQERDQPQHF.

The CDR3 DNA sequence: TGTGCCAGCAGCTTAGTGGGGAGCGAGCAGTACTTC. This sequence encodes CASSLVGSEQYF. The V call is TRBV5-8, the J call TRBJ2-7; TRBD2 might be the D (5 bases). Trimming removed 2 bases from V and 6 bases from J, with 9 bases in between. Germline CDR1 and CDR2: SGHTS and YDEGEE. The CDR3 loop spans 12 amino acids.

The sample holds a few counts of this clone. The CDR3 bases are TGCAGCGTCGGAACCGGGACAGGTCGTCCAGAGACCCAGTACTTC. Protein product: CSVGTGTGRPETQYF. The V call is TRBV29-1, the J call TRBJ2-5, with TRBD1 matching 8 bases. The CDR3 runs to 15 residues. Germline CDR1 is SQVTM and CDR2 is ANQGSEA. The J segment lost 4 bases and the V segment lost 6 bases, leaving 13 bases of the junction unmatched.

This sequence joins TRBV29-1 and TRBJ2-1; 7 positions agree with TRBD2. The V gene end was trimmed by 3 bases and the J gene end by 5 bases; junction bases not matched to a gene: 7. The CDR3 length is 14 residues. CDR1 SQVTM and CDR2 ANQGSEA come from the germline V gene. The CDR3 loop reads CSVERETAHNEQFF. CDR3 nucleotide sequence: TGCAGCGTTGAGCGGGAGACAGCTCACAATGAGCAGTTCTTC.

About this clone itself: One end of the junction fails to match germline, which may point to a read error. This sequence joins TRBV7-7 and TRBJ2-1; D possibly corresponds to TRBD2 (5 bases). The CDR3 totals 19 residues. CDR1 SSHAT and CDR2 FNYEAQ come from the germline V gene (reference sequence). Written as DNA, the CDR3 is TGTGCTAGCAGCCCACTGGGCCCTCGGGGTGGGATTTCCTACAATGAGCAGTTCTTC. Its translation: CASSPLGPRGGISYNEQFF.

The rearrangement links TRBV27 to TRBJ2-3, with TRBD2 matching 11 bases. The CDR3 has 15 amino acids. V was pared by 6 bases and J by 4 bases, with 6 bases of the junction left unmatched. Germline V gives CDR1 MNHEY, CDR2 SMNVEV (reference sequence). The CDR3 DNA reads as TGTGCCAGCAGCCAAACTAGCGGGGGAGCAGATACGCAGTATTTT. Residues: CASSQTSGGADTQYF.

This sequence joins TRBV2 and TRBJ2-7; D possibly corresponds to TRBD1 (5 bases). Trimming shortened V by 7 bases and J by 6 bases, and 13 bases separated the two germline ends. This CDR3 is 12 amino acids long. CDR1 is SNHLY and CDR2 is FYNNEI in the germline V gene. The CDR3: CASKGVGSEQYF. CDR3 DNA: TGTGCCAGCAAAGGGGTCGGTTCCGAGCAGTACTTC. Variable domain in full (rest from reference TRBV2 and TRBJ2-7): EPEVTQTPSHQVTQMGQEVILRCVPISNHLYFYWYRQILGQKVEFLVSFYNNEISEKSEIFDDQFSVERPDGSNFTLKIRSTKLEDSAMYFCASKGVGSEQYFGPGTRLTVT.

The chain has TRBV29-1 and TRBJ1-1; no clear D. The CDR3 length is 12 residues. CDR1 and CDR2 (germline): SQVTM, ANQGSEA. V lost 4 bases to trimming and J lost 1 base, with 7 bases between them. CDR3 region: CSVGSGNTEAFF. In nucleotides, the CDR3 is TGCAGCGTTGGGTCCGGGAACACTGAAGCTTTCTTT.

The chain has TRBV2 and TRBJ2-3; 10 bases match TRBD1. CDR3 length equals 15 residues. CDR1 and CDR2 from the germline V gene are SNHLY and FYNNEI. With 5 bases clipped from V and 1 base from J, the junction kept 3 bases outside the gene matches. The CDR3 DNA reads TGTGCCAGCAGTACAGGACAGGGGGGCACAGATACGCAGTATTTT. Protein: CASSTGQGGTDTQYF.

The table lists this clone with a count of one. This chain links TRBV6-5 with TRBJ2-7, with 10 bases fitting TRBD1. The V and J ends lost 2 bases and 4 bases, in that order; junction bases with no gene match: 2. Per germline, CDR1 MNHEY and CDR2 SVGAGI. The length of the CDR3 is 14 residues. The CDR3: CASSYGTGEYEQYF. The DNA for the CDR3 is TGTGCCAGCAGTTACGGGACAGGGGAATACGAGCAGTACTTC.

This clone occurred a few times. The V gene is TRBV6-1, the J gene TRBJ2-1, with 8 bases lining up with TRBD2. J gave up 7 bases and V 4 bases, and 12 bases lay outside the gene matches. The germline V gene has CDR1 MNHNS and CDR2 SASEGT. The CDR3 runs 16 residues. The CDR3 DNA follows: TGTGCCAGCAGTGCGTTAGCGGGGATGGGATTGAATGAGCAGTTCTTC. Protein sequence: CASSALAGMGLNEQFF.

This rearrangement joins TRBV19 to TRBJ2-3; tentatively, D is TRBD2 (6 bases). Germline V gene data show CDR1 as LNHDA and CDR2 as SQIVND (reference sequence). V was pared by 5 bases and J by 1 base, with 16 bases between. This CDR3 is 16 amino acids long. The CDR3 sequence is CASSPLRDSRTDTQYF. The CDR3 DNA sequence: TGTGCCAGTAGTCCTCTCCGGGACTCCCGCACAGATACGCAGTATTTT.

J is TRBJ1-2 and V is TRBV6-6, with D tentatively TRBD1 (5 bases). In germline, CDR1 is MNHNY, CDR2 SVGAGI (reference sequence). This CDR3 has 15 amino acids. V was pared by 4 bases and J by 0 bases, with 12 bases between. The CDR3 loop reads CASSFDRTANYGYTF. The CDR3 DNA reads TGTGCCAGCAGTTTTGACAGAACTGCTAACTATGGCTACACCTTC.

J is TRBJ1-3 and V is TRBV29-1, with D tentatively TRBD1 (6 bases). Germline V gene sequence: CDR1 SQVTM, CDR2 ANQGSEA. Trimming removed 6 bases from V and 0 bases from J, with 12 bases in between. The length of the CDR3 is 14 residues. DNA for the CDR3: TGCAGCGTATTACAGGGCTACTCTGGAAACACCATATATTTT. Amino acid sequence: CSVLQGYSGNTIYF.

The chain recombines TRBV7-8 with TRBJ2-5; D might be TRBD2 (6 bases). Germline V gene data show CDR1 as SGHVS and CDR2 as FQNEAQ. This CDR3 comprises 15 residues. Between the trimmed V and J ends, which lost 1 base and 1 base, there was a span of 10 bases. The CDR3 DNA is TGTGCCAGCAGCTTAGGACTAGTTCTCCAAGAGACCCAGTACTTC. Amino acid sequence: CASSLGLVLQETQYF.

The genes are TRBV19 and TRBJ1-1; 8 positions agree with TRBD1. The germline CDR1 and CDR2 sequences are LNHDA and SQIVND (reference sequence). J lost 4 bases, V lost 4 bases, and 8 bases had no gene match. The length of the CDR3 is 15 residues. DNA for the CDR3: TGTGCCAGTAGTAGGGGGACAGGTTTTATCACTGAAGCTTTCTTT. The encoded protein is CASSRGTGFITEAFF.

This chain connects TRBV4-1 to TRBJ2-7; TRBD1 matches 9 bases. CDR3 length: 15 amino acids. Germline V gives CDR1 MGHRA, CDR2 YSYEKL. Unmatched junction bases numbered 3, after V lost 1 base and J lost 2 bases. The CDR3 DNA is TGCGCCAGCAGCCAAGGAAGACAGGGGGCCTACGAGCAGTACTTC. Translating it yields CASSQGRQGAYEQYF.

The rearrangement joins TRBV5-1 to TRBJ2-3; TRBD2 matches at 8 bases. Germline loops: CDR1 SGHRS, CDR2 YFSETQ. The trim removed 0 bases at V and 1 base at J, leaving 4 bases unmatched. This CDR3 contains 16 residues. CDR3 sequence reads: CASSLAPGGGTDTQYF. The CDR3 nucleotides are TGCGCCAGCAGCTTGGCGCCGGGGGGGGGCACAGATACGCAGTATTTT.

The chain is built from TRBV4-1 and TRBJ2-5, with 8 bases fitting TRBD1. TRBJ2-7 explains the end of the DNA better; the J call may be wrong. Germline V gene sequence: CDR1 MGHRA, CDR2 YSYEKL. The CDR3 loop spans 14 amino acids. CDR3 in amino acids: CASSQVTGGYEQYF. The CDR3 nucleotides are TGCGCCAGCAGCCAAGTTACAGGGGGTTACGAGCAGTACTTC.

The chain has TRBV11-2 and TRBJ2-5; D gene ambiguous. Germline CDR1 reads SGHAT; CDR2 reads FQNNGV. The CDR3 has 16 residues. Trimming took 3 bases from V and 2 from J, leaving 16 bases between them. This chain's CDR3 is CASSFGNGGVQETQYF. CDR3 DNA sequence: TGTGCCAGCAGCTTCGGTAATGGCGGCGTACAAGAGACCCAGTACTTC. The whole variable domain, filled in from reference TRBV11-2 and TRBJ2-5, reads EAGVAQSPRYKIIEKRQSVAFWCNPISGHATLYWYQQILGQGPKLLIQFQNNGVVDDSQLPKDRFSAERLKGVDSTLKIQPAKLEDSAVYLCASSFGNGGVQETQYFGPGTRLLVL.

The chain employs TRBV6-5 and TRBJ2-7; D ambiguous. Between the trimmed V and J ends, which lost 2 bases and 2 bases, there was a span of 10 bases. The CDR3 runs to 14 residues. CDR1 is MNHEY and CDR2 is SVGAGI in the germline V gene. CDR3 in amino acids: CASSYKTSPYEQYF. The CDR3 coding sequence is TGTGCCAGCAGTTACAAGACAAGCCCCTACGAGCAGTACTTC.

In its sample, this clone is medium-sized. J is TRBJ1-4 and V is TRBV6-5, with 8 bases fitting TRBD1. This CDR3 comprises 14 residues. V dropped 2 bases and J dropped 10; count of bases not matched to a gene: 6. Germline V CDR1 and CDR2: MNHEY, SVGAGI. This CDR3 is CASSYLGQGGKLFF. CDR3 sequence (DNA): TGTGCCAGCAGTTACCTTGGACAGGGAGGAAAACTGTTTTTT.